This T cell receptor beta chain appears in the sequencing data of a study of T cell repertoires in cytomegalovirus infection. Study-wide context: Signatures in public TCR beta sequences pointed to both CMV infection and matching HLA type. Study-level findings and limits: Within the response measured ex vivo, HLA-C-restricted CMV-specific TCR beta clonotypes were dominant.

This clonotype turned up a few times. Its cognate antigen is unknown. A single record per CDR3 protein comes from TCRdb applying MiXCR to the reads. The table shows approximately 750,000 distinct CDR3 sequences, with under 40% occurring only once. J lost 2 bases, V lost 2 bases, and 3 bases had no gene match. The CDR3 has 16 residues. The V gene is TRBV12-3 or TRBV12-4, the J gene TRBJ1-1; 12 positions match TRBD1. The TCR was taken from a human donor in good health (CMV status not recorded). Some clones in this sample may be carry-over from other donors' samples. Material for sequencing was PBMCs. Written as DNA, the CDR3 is TGTGCCAGCAGTTTATGGGACAGGGGGCCCAACACTGAAGCTTTCTTT. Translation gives CASSLWDRGPNTEAFF.